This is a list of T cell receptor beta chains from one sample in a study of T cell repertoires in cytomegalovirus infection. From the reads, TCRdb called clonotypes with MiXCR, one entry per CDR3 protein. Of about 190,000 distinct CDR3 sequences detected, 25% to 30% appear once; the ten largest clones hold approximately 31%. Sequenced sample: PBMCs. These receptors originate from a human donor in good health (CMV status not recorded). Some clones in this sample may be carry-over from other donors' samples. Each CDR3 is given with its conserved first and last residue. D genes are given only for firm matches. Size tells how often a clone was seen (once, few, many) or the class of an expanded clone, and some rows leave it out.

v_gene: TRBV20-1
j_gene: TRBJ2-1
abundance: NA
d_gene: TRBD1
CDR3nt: TGCAGTGCTATCCGGGACAGGGGAAACAATGAGCAGTTCTTC
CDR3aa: CSAIRDRGNNEQFF

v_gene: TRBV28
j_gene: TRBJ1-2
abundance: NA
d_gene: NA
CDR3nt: TGTGCCAGCAGTTGGGGACGGTATGGCTACACCTTC
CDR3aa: CASSWGRYGYTF

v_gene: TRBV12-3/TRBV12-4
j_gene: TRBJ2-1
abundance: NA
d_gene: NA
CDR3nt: TGTGCCAGCAGTTTTCCCGGTTTTTACTCCTACAATGAGCAGTTCTTC
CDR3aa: CASSFPGFYSYNEQFF

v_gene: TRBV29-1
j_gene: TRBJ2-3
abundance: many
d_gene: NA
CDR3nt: TGCAGCGTCCGGAGGGGCCCGGATACGCAGTATTTT
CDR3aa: CSVRRGPDTQYF

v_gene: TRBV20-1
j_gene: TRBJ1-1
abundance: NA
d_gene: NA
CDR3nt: TGCAGTGCCAGCGGGGCGTTGAACACTGAAGCTTTCTTT
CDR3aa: CSASGALNTEAFF

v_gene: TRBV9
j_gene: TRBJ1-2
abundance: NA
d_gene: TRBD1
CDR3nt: TGTGCCAGCAGCATGGGACAGGGGGCGTACTATGGCTACACCTTC
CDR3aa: CASSMGQGAYYGYTF

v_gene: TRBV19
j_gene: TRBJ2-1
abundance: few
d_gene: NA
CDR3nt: TGTGCCAGTAAAAGGGACCCCGACGATGAGCAGTTCTTC
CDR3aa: CASKRDPDDEQFF

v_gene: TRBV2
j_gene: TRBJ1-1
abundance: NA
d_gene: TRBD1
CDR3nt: TGTGCCAGCAGTGGACAGGGAGAGGCTTTCTTT
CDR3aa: CASSGQGEAFF

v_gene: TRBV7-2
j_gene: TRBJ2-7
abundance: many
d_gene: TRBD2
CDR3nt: TGTGCCAGCAGCGCGCAGACTAGCGGGGACGCCTACGAGCAGTACTTC
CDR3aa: CASSAQTSGDAYEQYF

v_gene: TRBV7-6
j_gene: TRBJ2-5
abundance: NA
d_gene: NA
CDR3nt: TGTGTCAGCAGCTTAGGGGGGGCCCAGGGGGAGACCCAGTACTTC
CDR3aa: CVSSLGGAQGETQYF

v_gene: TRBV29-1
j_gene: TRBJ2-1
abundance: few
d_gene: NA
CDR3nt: TGCAGCGCGGCAGGCGGGGGCCTTTACAATGAGCAGTTCTTC
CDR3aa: CSAAGGGLYNEQFF

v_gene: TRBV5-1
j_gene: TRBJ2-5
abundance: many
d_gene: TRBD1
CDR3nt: TGCGCCAGCAGCCTGGGACAGGGGGCCCAAGAGACCCAGTACTTC
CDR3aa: CASSLGQGAQETQYF

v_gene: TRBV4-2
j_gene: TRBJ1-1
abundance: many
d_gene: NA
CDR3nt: TGTGCCAGCAGCCATCTCGGACAGTTGAACACTGAAGCTTTCTTT
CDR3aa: CASSHLGQLNTEAFF

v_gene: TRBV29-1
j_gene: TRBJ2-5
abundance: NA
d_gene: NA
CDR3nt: TGCAGCGCAAGCCAAGCGCGGGGGCCTCAAGAGACCCAGTACTTC
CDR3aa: CSASQARGPQETQYF

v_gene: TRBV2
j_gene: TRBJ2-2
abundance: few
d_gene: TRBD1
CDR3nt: TGTGCCAGCAGAGAACAGGGGAAAGGCGGGGAGCTGTTTTTT
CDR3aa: CASREQGKGGELFF

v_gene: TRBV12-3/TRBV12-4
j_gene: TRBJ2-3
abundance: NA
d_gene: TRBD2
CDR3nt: TGTGCCAGCAGTCCAACAGCCGGACTAGCGGGGGGGTTTACTAGCACAGATACGCAGTATTTT
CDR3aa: CASSPTAGLAGGFTSTDTQYF

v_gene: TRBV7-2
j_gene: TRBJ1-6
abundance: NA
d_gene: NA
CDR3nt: TGTGCCAGCAGCTTAGGTACCGGGGGCGGCGTCGAGCGCCTCCACTTT
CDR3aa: CASSLGTGGGVERLHF

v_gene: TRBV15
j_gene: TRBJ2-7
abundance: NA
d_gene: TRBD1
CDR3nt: TGTGCCACCAGCAGGGATACAGGGGCGGGCTACGAGCAGTACTTC
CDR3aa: CATSRDTGAGYEQYF

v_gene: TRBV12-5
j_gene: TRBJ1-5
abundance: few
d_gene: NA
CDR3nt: TGTGCTAGTGCCTCCTTTCCAGTCAATAATCAGCCCCAGCATTTT
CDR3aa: CASASFPVNNQPQHF